A selection of T cell receptor beta chains follows, all from one sample in a study of blood T cell repertoires in COVID-19. Data came from immunoSEQ multiplex PCR; TCRdb stores just in-frame clones and leaves some out. The data show fewer than 200,000 clones, roughly 77% seen once. What was sequenced was peripheral blood. These receptor sequences come from a man between 65 and 79 years old with active or convalescent COVID-19. CDR3s include the opening cysteine and the closing phenylalanine or tryptophan. A D gene is named only where the DNA matches it firmly. Clone sizes are given selectively: once, few, many, or a class where the clone is expanded.

abundance,d_gene,v_gene,j_gene,CDR3aa,CDR3nt
.,.,TRBV3-1/TRBV3-2,TRBJ1-1,CASSPHRARNTEAFF,TGTGCCAGCAGCCCCCACAGGGCCCGAAACACTGAAGCTTTCTTT
.,TRBD1,TRBV28,TRBJ1-5,CASRPDRVLNNQPQHF,TGTGCCAGCAGGCCCGACAGGGTATTGAACAATCAGCCCCAGCATTTT
.,TRBD1,TRBV15,TRBJ2-5,CATSGGQLAFGTQYF,TGTGCCACCAGCGGGGGACAGCTGGCTTTTGGGACCCAGTACTTC
.,.,TRBV18,TRBJ1-3,CASSPRVLRFSGNTIYF,TGTGCCAGCTCACCACGTGTACTCCGCTTCTCTGGAAACACCATATATTTT
.,TRBD1,TRBV9,TRBJ2-7,CASSQTGTGEQYF,TGTGCCAGCAGCCAGACAGGGACAGGCGAGCAGTACTTC
.,TRBD1,TRBV7-8,TRBJ1-1,CASSLSGTGPTEAFF,TGTGCCAGCAGCTTATCCGGGACAGGGCCCACTGAAGCTTTCTTT
.,TRBD1,TRBV19,TRBJ1-3,CASSTTGVGSGNTIYF,TGTGCCAGTAGCACGACAGGGGTTGGTTCTGGAAACACCATATATTTT
.,.,TRBV10-2,TRBJ1-4,CASSEGLTVPEKLFF,TGCGCCAGCAGTGAGGGGCTGACCGTTCCTGAAAAACTGTTTTTT
many,TRBD1,TRBV19,TRBJ1-3,CASSPDRPPGNTIYF,TGTGCCAGTAGTCCGGACAGGCCCCCTGGAAACACCATATATTTT
few,TRBD1,TRBV5-1,TRBJ2-5,CASSPGTGGKKTQYF,TGCGCCAGCAGCCCGGGGACAGGTGGGAAGAAGACCCAGTACTTC
.,TRBD2,TRBV30,TRBJ2-1,CAWSVGLAGGANEQFF,TGTGCCTGGAGTGTCGGACTAGCGGGGGGGGCCAATGAGCAGTTCTTC
.,.,TRBV19,TRBJ2-4,CASSTGQPGAKNIQYF,TGTGCCAGTAGTACAGGACAGCCGGGCGCCAAAAACATTCAGTACTTC
once,TRBD1,TRBV2,TRBJ1-1,CASSYGQGSTEAFF,TGTGCCAGCAGTTACGGACAGGGGAGCACTGAAGCTTTCTTT
.,.,TRBV30,TRBJ1-1,CAWKVRDTEAFF,TGTGCCTGGAAGGTCCGGGACACTGAAGCTTTCTTT
.,TRBD1,TRBV24-1,TRBJ1-3,CATSDFHLIQTGDGNTIYF,TGTGCCACCAGTGATTTCCATCTAATTCAGACAGGGGACGGAAACACCATATATTTT
.,TRBD1,TRBV28,TRBJ1-2,CASEDRAINYGYTF,TGTGCCAGCGAAGACAGGGCCATTAACTATGGCTACACCTTC
.,.,TRBV6-2/TRBV6-3,TRBJ2-7,CASSYLQGSYEQYF,TGTGCCAGCAGTTATTTGCAGGGATCCTACGAGCAGTACTTC
.,.,TRBV7-2,TRBJ2-3,CASSPPTGYTQYF,TGTGCCAGCAGCCCCCCCACAGGCTATACGCAGTATTTT
.,.,TRBV3-1/TRBV3-2,TRBJ1-1,CASSQDNRDDTEAFF,TGTGCCAGCAGCCAAGATAACAGGGATGACACTGAAGCTTTCTTT
.,.,TRBV27,TRBJ2-3,CASSLSEGGGTDTQYF,TGTGCCAGCAGTTTATCGGAGGGGGGGGGCACAGATACGCAGTATTTT
once,.,TRBV3-1/TRBV3-2,TRBJ2-3,CASSQGGGPTDTQYF,TGTGCCAGCAGCCAAGGGGGGGGGCCTACAGATACGCAGTATTTT
.,TRBD1,TRBV9,TRBJ1-4,CASSVAQGALGEKLFF,TGTGCCAGCAGCGTAGCGCAGGGGGCGCTAGGTGAAAAACTGTTTTTT
once,.,TRBV7-9,TRBJ1-2,CASSLQGDYGYTF,TGTGCCAGCAGCTTACAAGGGGACTATGGCTACACCTTC
.,.,TRBV11-2,TRBJ1-1,CASSIQVTNTEAFF,TGTGCCAGCAGTATACAGGTGACGAACACTGAAGCTTTCTTT
.,TRBD1,TRBV9,TRBJ1-4,CASFNTGEPYRNEKLFF,TGTGCCAGCTTCAATACAGGGGAACCCTATAGAAATGAAAAACTGTTTTTT